This T cell receptor (beta chain) is from a study of T cell responses to AZD1222 COVID-19 vaccine. The table came from immunoSEQ multiplex PCR; TCRdb's copy has only in-frame clones and leaves some out. The repertoire holds some 86,000 clones, with around nine tenths as singletons. Between the trimmed V and J ends, which lost 7 bases and 1 base, there was a span of 16 bases. This CDR3 region has 15 residues. Germline V lookup: CDR1 MNHEY, CDR2 SVGAGI. The study, taken as a whole, reports: There were repertoire samples only from the period after the peak T cell response.

About this clone itself: Its antigen is still unknown.

The sample in question was peripheral blood, obtained 28 days after the second AZD1222 dose. The source is an adult who received the AZD1222 COVID-19 vaccine. The J gene is TRBJ1-1, the V gene TRBV6-5; perhaps TRBD1 as D (6 bases). The CDR3 DNA follows: TGTGCCAGCACAGGGGCCGCAAGGGGGAACACTGAAGCTTTCTTT. Amino acid sequence: CASTGAARGNTEAFF.